This entry features one T cell receptor (beta chain) sequence. Antigen: not known. Clones were read by immunoSEQ multiplex PCR, and TCRdb kept only the in-frame ones, dropping some. The sample shows some 55,000 clones, roughly nine tenths of them seen only once. This sample is drawn from a study of T cell responses to AZD1222 COVID-19 vaccine. Study in general: Second-dose timings of about 4 or about 12 weeks were pooled. General study findings and limits: There were repertoire samples only from the period after the peak T cell response. Most donors were white British and more were female, and clonal diversity was possibly underestimated.

This specimen was peripheral blood, taken on day 0 of AZD1222 vaccination. The sequence was obtained from an adult in good health.

CDR3 loop: CAWNMDTEAFF. The DNA for the CDR3 is TGTGCCTGGAACATGGACACTGAAGCTTTCTTT. The chain recombines TRBV30 with TRBJ1-1, with D unresolved. This CDR3 has 11 amino acids. Germline-derived CDR1 and CDR2 are GTSNPN and SVGIG (reference sequence). Trimming took off 4 bases at V and 3 bases at J, with 6 bases between the two ends.